This record looks at one TCR beta chain sequence and its context. Random hexamers were used to reverse transcribe the RNA input (about 0.45 to 1 ug). TCRdb reprocessed the immunoSEQ multiplex PCR reads via MiXCR and lists one record per CDR3 protein. This table holds about 120,000 distinct CDR3 sequences, about 93% found once. Germline CDR1 MDHEN, CDR2 SYDVKM. Deletions cut 8 bases from V and 7 bases from J, with 12 bases between. CDR3 length equals 12 residues. This entry belongs to a study of CD8 T cells in Susac syndrome. TEMRA cells were enriched by FACS, while CD8+ and CD4+ T cells were obtained through a negative isolation that was performed magnetically.

This TCR was recovered from a human donor in good health. The rearrangement uses TRBV28 and TRBJ1-5, with D possibly being TRBD1 (5 bases). Input material: CD4+ T cells from PBMCs. Here the CDR3 reads CASASGRQPQHF. The CDR3 DNA reads as TGTGCCAGCGCCTCAGGGCGGCAGCCCCAGCATTTT.